This record covers a single TCR beta chain. V was clipped by 4 bases and J by 6 bases, with 7 bases between them. The CDR3 has 12 residues. Per the germline V gene, CDR1 is MNHNY and CDR2 is SVGAGI (reference sequence). The sample is drawn from a study of blood T cell repertoires in COVID-19. Across the study: Sample material is recorded as cDNA or gDNA derived from T cells, B-cell-depleted T cells, or PBMCs.

Source study methods: Estimation of nucleated cell counts relied on the amplification of reference gene primers. The method was immunoSEQ multiplex PCR; TCRdb's version includes in-frame clones alone and lacks a portion of them. V, J and clone size were drawn from that table, and D and trimming were deduced from the DNA. The data contain about 220,000 clones, about 87% of them singletons. Participant ages covered roughly 18 to 89 years across about two dozen US areas. Participants' reported clinical history set cohort assignment. The sequencing input was PBMCs or T cells enriched from blood (not recorded which). The chain recombines TRBV6-6 with TRBJ1-5, with a possible D match to TRBD1 (5 bases). This clonotype was sampled from a woman in her thirties with acute COVID-19. DNA of the CDR3: TGTGCCAGCAGTTCAGGGATTCAGCCCCAGCATTTT. It translates to CASSSGIQPQHF.